This T cell receptor (beta chain) was found in a study of post-analysis software for immune sequencing data. Study details: The cohort encompassed relapsing-remitting, secondary progressive and progressive-relapsing multiple sclerosis disease courses. Study conclusions and caveats: Compared with controls, patients showed significantly lower normalized Chao1 diversity. F measure showed strong co-clustering of same-batch samples. Patients had higher frequencies than controls of a handful of TRBV segments, including TRBV5-6, TRBV5-1 and TRBV20-1.

A remark on this clonotype: The antigen remains undetermined.

The V and J ends lost 7 bases and 6 bases, in that order; junction bases with no gene match: 10. Germline CDR1 SQVTM, CDR2 ANQGSEA. CDR3 length: 13 amino acids. Unique-molecular-identifier-tagged TCR beta cDNA libraries were used. T cells numbering roughly 1 to 10 million yielded roughly 0.5 million cDNA molecules. TCRdb itself ran the PCR reads through MiXCR, one entry per CDR3 protein. The sample consists of 600,000 to 750,000 distinct CDR3 sequences, 55% to 70% of them appearing once. This clonotype originated in a girl aged 2-10 years with multiple sclerosis. V is TRBV29-1 and J is TRBJ2-3, with 7 bases identical to TRBD1. Input material: blood. CDR3 loop: CSADRDLGDTQYF. The CDR3 coding sequence is TGCAGCGCCGACAGGGACCTCGGGGATACGCAGTATTTT.